A single sample gave rise to the 32 T cell receptor beta chains below, sequenced in a study of T-cell reconstitution after alpha-beta-depleted transplantation in children. It was with unique molecular identifiers that the TCRbeta library was prepared. TCRdb independently ran MiXCR on the PCR reads; one entry per CDR3 protein. The table lists some 100,000 distinct CDR3 sequences, 20% to 25% of them singletons, with roughly 23% in the top ten. Material: PBMCs, obtained before TCRalphabeta/CD19-depleted stem cell transplant. These receptors originate from a boy between 2 and 10 years old with acute lymphoblastic leukemia, due to receive a stem cell transplant.

The chain combines TRBV6-2 or TRBV6-3 with TRBJ2-2; D tentatively reads TRBD1 or TRBD2 (5 bases each). This CDR3 spans 16 amino acids. V was cut by 1 base and J by 4 bases, with 13 bases left in between. Germline loops: CDR1 MNHEY, CDR2 SVGEGT. CDR3 sequence: CASSYWPLGVTGELFF. The CDR3 DNA sequence: TGTGCCAGCAGTTACTGGCCCCTGGGGGTCACCGGGGAGCTGTTTTTT.

This clonotype occurred a few times. The chain combines TRBV4-3 with TRBJ2-1, with TRBD2 matching over 7 bases. V lost 0 bases and J lost 4; bases outside the gene matches: 6. The CDR3 has 16 residues. Per the germline V gene, CDR1 is LGHNA and CDR2 is YSLEER. DNA for the CDR3: TGCGCCAGCAGCCAAGATCGAGCGGGGACTTACAATGAGCAGTTCTTC. The encoded protein is CASSQDRAGTYNEQFF.

For this clonotype: A junction boundary mismatches the germline segment, possibly from a read error. This rearrangement joins TRBV20-1 to TRBJ2-1, with D tentatively TRBD2 (6 bases). The CDR3 spans 16 residues. Germline V gives CDR1 DFQATT, CDR2 SNEGSKA (reference sequence). DNA of the CDR3: TGCTGTGCTAGAGATCACGGGGGAAATTCGTACAATGAGCAGTTCTTC. Protein sequence: CCARDHGGNSYNEQFF.

This chain joins TRBV6-5 and TRBJ2-1; 9 positions match TRBD1. CDR3 length: 15 residues. Germline V lookup: CDR1 MNHEY, CDR2 SVGAGI. The junction had 3 bases not matched to a gene; V was cut back by 2 bases and J by 4 bases. The CDR3 loop reads CASSYRTGVYNEQFF. The CDR3, as DNA: TGTGCCAGCAGTTACCGGACAGGGGTTTACAATGAGCAGTTCTTC.

Ten or more counts support this clonotype. J is TRBJ2-3 and V is TRBV7-9; D remains unclear. This CDR3 has 16 amino acids. Germline V gene sequence: CDR1 SEHNR, CDR2 FQNEAQ (reference sequence). V was shortened by 5 bases and J by 2 bases, with 17 bases between the two germline ends. Here the CDR3 DNA reads TGTGCCAGCAGCACCGATAGGGTAGCCCCCACAGATACGCAGTATTTT. This sequence encodes CASSTDRVAPTDTQYF.

This clonotype was picked up one time. The chain joins TRBV5-6 to TRBJ2-3; possibly TRBD2 for D (5 bases). The V end lost 2 bases, the J end lost 4 bases, and 17 bases lay between the germline ends. Looked up from germline, CDR1 is SGHDT and CDR2 is YYEEEE. The CDR3 extends over 16 amino acids. In nucleotides, the CDR3 is TGTGCCAGCAGCTTATATATTTCAAGCGGCGCAGATACGCAGTATTTT. It translates to CASSLYISSGADTQYF.

This clonotype was counted at least ten times. V gene TRBV5-1 combines with J gene TRBJ2-7, with 12 bases fitting TRBD2. Trimming at V came to 4 bases and at J to 0 bases, leaving 5 bases not matched to a gene. There are 16 residues in the CDR3. CDR1 and CDR2 from the germline V gene are SGHRS and YFSETQ. CDR3 protein: CASSRTTSGGSYEQYF. The CDR3 DNA reads TGCGCCAGCAGCCGGACGACTAGCGGGGGCTCCTACGAGCAGTACTTC.

The chain uses TRBV10-3 and TRBJ2-1, with 8 bases lining up with TRBD2. This CDR3 is 18 amino acids long. CDR1 and CDR2 (germline): ENHRY, SYGVKD. The trim removed 3 bases at V and 4 bases at J, leaving 14 bases unmatched. CDR3 amino acids: CAISETGGASGTYNEQFF. CDR3 sequence (DNA): TGTGCCATCAGTGAAACGGGGGGGGCTAGCGGTACTTACAATGAGCAGTTCTTC.

This clonotype was detected only a few times. The chain uses TRBV28 and TRBJ2-3; D might be TRBD1 (6 bases). This CDR3 spans 14 amino acids. Germline CDR1 MDHEN, CDR2 SYDVKM. V shed 2 bases and J shed 4 bases, with 10 bases lying between them. CDR3 nucleotides: TGTGCCAGCAGTTTAGGGGGCCCCCCAGATACGCAGTATTTT. It yields the protein CASSLGGPPDTQYF.

This clonotype was detected ten times or more. The rearrangement joins TRBV12-3 or TRBV12-4 to TRBJ2-1, with TRBD2 matching 7 bases. CDR3 length equals 14 residues. Losses at the gene ends were 4 bases for V and 0 bases for J; bases not matched to a gene: 0. The CDR3 protein is CASSWTSSYNEQFF. CDR3 nucleotides: TGTGCCAGCAGTTGGACTAGCTCCTACAATGAGCAGTTCTTC.

This clonotype was counted only a few times. The chain carries TRBV20-1 and TRBJ1-6; TRBD1 agrees at 7 bases. The CDR3 contains 15 residues. Germline V gene data show CDR1 as DFQATT and CDR2 as SNEGSKA (reference sequence). The V segment lost 3 bases and the J segment 5 bases; nucleotides outside the gene matches: 7. Written as DNA, the CDR3 is TGCAGTGCTAGGAAACCCGGGACAGATAATTCACCCCTCCACTTT. It codes for CSARKPGTDNSPLHF.

This clonotype has just one count. Possible read error: a much larger clone is one base away. J is TRBJ1-3 and V is TRBV20-1; D possibly corresponds to TRBD1 (6 bases). Looked up from germline, CDR1 is DFQATT and CDR2 is SNEGSKA (reference sequence). CDR3 size: 17 residues. The CDR3 is CRARDIRQGISGNTIYF. CDR3 in DNA: TGCCGTGCTAGAGATATAAGGCAGGGGATCTCTGGAAACACCATATATTTT.

The chain combines TRBV12-3 or TRBV12-4 with TRBJ2-1, with D maybe TRBD1 (5 bases). The ends were cut back, 6 bases at V and 0 bases at J, with 12 bases in the middle. The CDR3 consists of 15 residues. CDR3 amino acids: CASSPDSVSYNEQFF. CDR3 in DNA: TGTGCCAGCAGCCCCGACAGTGTCTCCTACAATGAGCAGTTCTTC.

The V call is TRBV20-1, the J call TRBJ2-5, with a tentative D call TRBD2 (7 bases). V was cut by 5 bases and J by 1 base, with 14 bases left in between. Germline V gene lookup returns CDR1 DFQATT and CDR2 SNEGSKA (reference sequence). The CDR3 loop spans 14 amino acids. The CDR3 sequence is CSAVGGGLQETQYF. The CDR3 region has the DNA TGCAGTGCTGTAGGGGGAGGGCTCCAAGAGACCCAGTACTTC.

A few counts support this clonotype. The chain links TRBV7-9 to TRBJ1-2; D perhaps matches TRBD1 (6 bases). CDR1 and CDR2 from the germline V gene are SEHNR and FQNEAQ (reference sequence). V shed 0 bases and J shed 10 bases, with 12 bases lying between them. CDR3 length equals 13 residues. CDR3 nucleotides: TGTGCCAGCAGCTTAGCACAGGGAAGTTCCTACACCTTC. Encoded protein: CASSLAQGSSYTF. The variable domain in full, completed from reference TRBV7-9 and TRBJ1-2, reads DTGVSQNPRHKITKRGQNVTFRCDPISEHNRLYWYRQTLGQGPEFLTYFQNEAQLEKSRLLSDRFSAERPKGSFSTLEIQRTEQGDSAMYLCASSLAQGSSYTFGSGTRLTVV.

This clonotype was counted ten times or more. The genes are TRBV5-1 and TRBJ1-2; possible D gene TRBD1, 5 bases. Germline CDR1 is SGHRS and CDR2 is YFSETQ. The CDR3 extends over 13 amino acids. V shed 0 bases and J shed 7 bases, with 10 bases lying between them. CDR3 sequence: CASSLEGRGGYTF. The DNA for the CDR3 is TGCGCCAGCAGCTTGGAAGGAAGGGGTGGCTACACCTTC.

This clonotype was counted only a few times. The chain links TRBV20-1 to TRBJ1-5, with 7 bases identical to TRBD1. Per the germline V gene, CDR1 is DFQATT and CDR2 is SNEGSKA (reference sequence). This CDR3 has 14 amino acids. J lost 4 bases, V lost 3 bases, and 6 bases had no gene match. CDR3 sequence: CSASEGANNQPQHF. The CDR3 nucleotides read TGCAGTGCTAGTGAGGGGGCTAATAATCAGCCCCAGCATTTT.

Many counts were recorded for this clonotype. The chain employs TRBV27 and TRBJ2-1, with TRBD2 matching 15 bases. The V segment lost 8 bases and the J segment 7 bases; nucleotides outside the gene matches: 3. This CDR3 is built from 14 residues. Germline values: CDR1 MNHEY, CDR2 SMNVEV (reference sequence). The CDR3 nucleotides are TGTGCCAGCGGGGGACTAGCGGGAGGAAATGAGCAGTTCTTC. This gives the protein CASGGLAGGNEQFF.

CDR3 nucleotide sequence: TGTGCCAGCAGTTACTCGACTAGCGGAGTAAAAGATGAGCAGTTCTTC. Translated, it gives CASSYSTSGVKDEQFF. The chain carries TRBV6-2 or TRBV6-3 and TRBJ2-1; 9 nucleotides align to TRBD2. Unmatched junction bases numbered 8, after V lost 0 bases and J lost 8 bases. Germline values: CDR1 MNHEY, CDR2 SVGEGT. The CDR3 runs to 16 residues.

This clonotype came up a few times. The chain carries TRBV28 and TRBJ2-1; D gene ambiguous. CDR1 is MDHEN, CDR2 SYDVKM, per germline. V dropped 5 bases and J dropped 6 bases, with 11 bases sitting between them. This CDR3 comprises 13 residues. The CDR3 DNA reads as TGTGCCAGCAGTCCATATTTGATCAATGAGCAGTTCTTC. Its protein is CASSPYLINEQFF.

The chain recombines TRBV20-1 with TRBJ2-2, with 8 positions matching TRBD2. Trimming took 0 bases from V and 5 from J; bases not matched to a gene: 14. CDR3 length equals 18 residues. Germline V lookup: CDR1 DFQATT, CDR2 SNEGSKA (reference sequence). The CDR3 is CSARETSGGASDTGELFF. The CDR3 coding sequence is TGCAGTGCTAGAGAAACTAGCGGAGGGGCCTCGGATACCGGGGAGCTGTTTTTT.

This clonotype was counted between two and nine times. The chain employs TRBV28 and TRBJ1-1; D call uncertain. Germline CDR1 and CDR2: MDHEN and SYDVKM. Trimming stripped 10 bases from V and 4 bases from J, with 19 bases between. The length of the CDR3 is 14 residues. CDR3 bases: TGTGCCACCTCTACGCTCGTTGGCCGCACTGAAGCTTTCTTT. Translating it yields CATSTLVGRTEAFF. Together with reference TRBV28 and TRBJ1-1, the CDR3 gives the full variable domain: DVKVTQSSRYLVKRTGEKVFLECVQDMDHENMFWYRQDPGLGLRLIYFSYDVKMKEKGDIPEGYSVSREKKERFSLILESASTNQTSMYLCATSTLVGRTEAFFGQGTRLTVV.

The V and J genes are TRBV4-3 and TRBJ2-3; 10 nucleotides match TRBD2. Trimming cost V 1 base and J 4 bases; bases outside gene matches: 5. The germline CDR1 and CDR2 sequences are LGHNA and YSLEER. CDR3 size: 16 residues. CDR3 bases: TGCGCCAGCAGCCAAGTCCTAGCGGGAGCATCAGATACGCAGTATTTT. Protein sequence: CASSQVLAGASDTQYF.

This clonotype was seen repeatedly, ten times or more. CDR3 coding DNA: TGTGCCAGCAGTTCTAGCGGAGGGGCAACAGATACGCAGTATTTT. Translation: CASSSSGGATDTQYF. This chain uses TRBV12-3 or TRBV12-4 with TRBJ2-3; TRBD2 matches at 7 bases. Germline trimming cut 4 bases from V and 3 bases from J; bases unmatched to any gene: 7. The CDR3 extends over 15 amino acids.

At least ten counts were recorded for this clonotype. The V gene is TRBV9, the J gene TRBJ2-1; 8 bases fit TRBD2. CDR1 is SGDLS, CDR2 YYNGEE, per germline. This CDR3 comprises 20 residues. The J segment lost 4 bases and the V segment lost 4 bases, leaving 22 bases of the junction unmatched. For the CDR3, the DNA is TGTGCCAGCAGCCCTAGCCCCTCACTAGCGGAGGGGCTAAGTTACAATGAGCAGTTCTTC. Amino acid sequence: CASSPSPSLAEGLSYNEQFF.

This rearrangement joins TRBV4-3 to TRBJ2-7; tentatively, D is TRBD2 (5 bases). The length of the CDR3 is 13 residues. Between the trimmed V and J ends, which lost 0 bases and 4 bases, there was a span of 7 bases. Germline V CDR1 and CDR2: LGHNA, YSLEER. This CDR3 is CASSQESGYEQYF. The CDR3 bases are TGCGCCAGCAGCCAAGAATCGGGGTACGAGCAGTACTTC.

The rearrangement uses TRBV28 and TRBJ2-3; perhaps D is TRBD1 or TRBD2 (6 bases each). V lost 5 bases, J lost 0 bases, and 27 bases lay in between. CDR3 length equals 20 residues. Germline V CDR1 and CDR2: MDHEN, SYDVKM. The CDR3 is CASSPRVGGAVRTSTDTQYF. For the CDR3, the DNA is TGTGCCAGCAGTCCCCGGGTCGGGGGCGCGGTGAGGACTAGCACAGATACGCAGTATTTT.

This clonotype came up a few times. The rearrangement links TRBV29-1 to TRBJ2-7; D is unresolved. The CDR3 runs 14 residues. Trimming stripped 6 bases from V and 0 bases from J, with 15 bases between. Germline lookup yields CDR1 SQVTM and CDR2 ANQGSEA. The CDR3 nucleotides read TGCAGCGTCCCCGGTGACCCACCCTCCTACGAGCAGTACTTC. This codes for CSVPGDPPSYEQYF.

The chain employs TRBV18 and TRBJ2-3, with a tentative D call TRBD2 (6 bases). The CDR3 covers 17 residues. Trimming took off 3 bases at V and 2 bases at J, with 18 bases between the two ends. In germline, CDR1 is KGHSH, CDR2 LQKENI. CDR3 nucleotide sequence: TGTGCCAGCTCACCGGCCTTCTGGGACTCTTCCACAGATACGCAGTATTTT. This translates into CASSPAFWDSSTDTQYF.

The sample holds a few counts of this clonotype. The chain joins TRBV6-5 to TRBJ2-1; 12 bases map to TRBD2. With 0 bases clipped from V and 9 bases from J, the junction kept 6 bases outside the gene matches. CDR3 size: 16 residues. Germline V CDR1 and CDR2: MNHEY, SVGAGI. The CDR3 spells CASSYSGLAGGGEQFF. The DNA for the CDR3 is TGTGCCAGCAGTTACTCCGGCCTAGCGGGAGGGGGTGAGCAGTTCTTC.

This clonotype has a handful of counts. The CDR3 protein is CASGHYYNEQFF. The CDR3 DNA reads as TGTGCCAGCGGACACTACTACAATGAGCAGTTCTTC. This sequence joins TRBV3-1 and TRBJ2-1; D might be TRBD1 (5 bases). Trimming cost V 8 bases and J 3 bases, with 8 bases left between them. From germline, CDR1 is LGHDT and CDR2 YNNKEL (reference sequence). CDR3 size: 12 residues.

There are a few counts of this clonotype. V and J are TRBV27 and TRBJ1-2, with 11 bases fitting TRBD1. The CDR3 spans 15 residues. Germline CDR1 and CDR2: MNHEY and SMNVEV (reference sequence). Trimming at V came to 5 bases and at J to 6 bases, leaving 8 bases not matched to a gene. The CDR3 DNA follows: TGTGCCAGCAGTCCACGGACAGGGGGCAGGGATGGCTACACCTTC. Amino acids: CASSPRTGGRDGYTF.